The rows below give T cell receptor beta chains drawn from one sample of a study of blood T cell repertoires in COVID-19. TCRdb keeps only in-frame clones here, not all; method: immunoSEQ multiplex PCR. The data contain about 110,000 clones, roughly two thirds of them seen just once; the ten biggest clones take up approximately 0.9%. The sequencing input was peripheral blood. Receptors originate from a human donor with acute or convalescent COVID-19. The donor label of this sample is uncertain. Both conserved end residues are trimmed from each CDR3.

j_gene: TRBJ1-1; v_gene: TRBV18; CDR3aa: ASSPLPGQTSNTEAF
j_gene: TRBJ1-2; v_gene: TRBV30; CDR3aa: AWDREGLLNYGYT
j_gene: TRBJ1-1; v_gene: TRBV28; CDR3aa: ASSPLGGNTEAF
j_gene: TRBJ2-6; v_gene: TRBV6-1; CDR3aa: ASSESKGGLSQSSGANVLT
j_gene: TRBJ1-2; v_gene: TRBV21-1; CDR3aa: ASSPKVGRDYT
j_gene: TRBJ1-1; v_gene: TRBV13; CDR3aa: ASSRRTLNTEAF
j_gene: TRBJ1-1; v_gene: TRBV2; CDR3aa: ASSESGRWRDTEAF
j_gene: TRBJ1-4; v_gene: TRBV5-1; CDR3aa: ASSLAGQENEKLF
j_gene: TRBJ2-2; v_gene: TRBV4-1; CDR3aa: ASSQEMGGTGELF
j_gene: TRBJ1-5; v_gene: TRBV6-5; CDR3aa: ASGLRPQH
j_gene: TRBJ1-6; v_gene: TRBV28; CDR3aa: ASSSRRTLNSPLH
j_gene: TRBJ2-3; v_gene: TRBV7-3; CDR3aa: ASSLNPGLARTSTDTQY
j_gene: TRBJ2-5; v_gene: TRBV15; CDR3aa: ATSIQGEETQY
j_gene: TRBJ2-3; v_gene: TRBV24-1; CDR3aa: ATSGRGGRTDTQY
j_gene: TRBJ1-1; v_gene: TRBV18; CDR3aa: ASSPPNRGRTEAF
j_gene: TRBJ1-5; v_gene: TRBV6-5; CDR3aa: ASGWTGDQPQH
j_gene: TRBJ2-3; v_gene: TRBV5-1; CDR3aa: ASSLVAGGQLDTQY
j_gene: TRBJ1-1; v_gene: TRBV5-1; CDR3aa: ASSLLPGQGNTEAF
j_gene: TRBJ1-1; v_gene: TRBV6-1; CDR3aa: ASSDPDRGKRNTEAF
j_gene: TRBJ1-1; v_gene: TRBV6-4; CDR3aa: ASSRGKNTEAF
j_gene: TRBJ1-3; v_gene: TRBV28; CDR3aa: ASGRGGGSGNTIY
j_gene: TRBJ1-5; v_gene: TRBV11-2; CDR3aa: ASSFSAGSNQPQH
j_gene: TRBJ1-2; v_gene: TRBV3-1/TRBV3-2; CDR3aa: ASSYRDRINYGYT
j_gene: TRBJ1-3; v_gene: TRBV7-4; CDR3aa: ASSADRDRDGNTIY
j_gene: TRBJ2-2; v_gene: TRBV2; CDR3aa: ASRVGTANTGELF
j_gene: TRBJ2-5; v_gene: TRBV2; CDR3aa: ASNVVAGQETQY
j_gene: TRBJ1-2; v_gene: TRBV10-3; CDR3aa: AISESVQGASYGYT
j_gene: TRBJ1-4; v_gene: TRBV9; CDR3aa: ASSRDSRATNEKLF
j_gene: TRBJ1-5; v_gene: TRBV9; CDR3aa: ASSVAQGQPQH
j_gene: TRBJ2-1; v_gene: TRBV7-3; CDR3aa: ASSSHPGGYEQF
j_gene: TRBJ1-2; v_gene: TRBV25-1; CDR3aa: ASTWGQNYGYT
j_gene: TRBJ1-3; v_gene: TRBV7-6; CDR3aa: ASSARPGQGNTIY
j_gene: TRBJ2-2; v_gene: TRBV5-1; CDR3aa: ASSSHGTSDTGELF
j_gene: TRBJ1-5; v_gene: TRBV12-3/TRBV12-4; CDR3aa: ASSLTGTQPQH
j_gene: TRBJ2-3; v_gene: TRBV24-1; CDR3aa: ATSAWGQGVVDTQY
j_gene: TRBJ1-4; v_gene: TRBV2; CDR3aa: ASRVRVYEKLF
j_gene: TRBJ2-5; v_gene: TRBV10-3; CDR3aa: AISQGAETQY
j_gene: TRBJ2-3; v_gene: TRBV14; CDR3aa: ASSQGTSGNPSTDTQY
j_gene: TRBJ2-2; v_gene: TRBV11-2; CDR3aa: ASSSPLAVGTGELF
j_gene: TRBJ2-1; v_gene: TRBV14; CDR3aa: ASSRDYLYNEQF
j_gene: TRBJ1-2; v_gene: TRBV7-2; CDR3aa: ASSLVGLNYGYT
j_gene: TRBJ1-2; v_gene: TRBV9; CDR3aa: ASSVAPGYGYT
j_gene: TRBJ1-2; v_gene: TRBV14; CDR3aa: ASSPGQGARYGYT
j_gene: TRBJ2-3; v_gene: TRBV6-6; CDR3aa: ASSRDRGTDTQY
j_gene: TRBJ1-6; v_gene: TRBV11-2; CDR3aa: ASSLGDGGEGYNSPLH
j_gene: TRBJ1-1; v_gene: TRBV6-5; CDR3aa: ASSYRSTGETEAF
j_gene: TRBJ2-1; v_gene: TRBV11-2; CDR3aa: ASSLVGGGSQNEQF
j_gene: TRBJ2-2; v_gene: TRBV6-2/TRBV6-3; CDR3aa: ASSYGGMKDTGELF
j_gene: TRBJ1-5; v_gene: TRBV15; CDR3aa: ATRGGLNSNQPQH
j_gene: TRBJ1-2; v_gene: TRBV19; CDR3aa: ASMAGSSNYGYT
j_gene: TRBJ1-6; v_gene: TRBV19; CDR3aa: ASSKNRFPGGSPLH
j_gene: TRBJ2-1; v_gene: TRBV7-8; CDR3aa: ASSLREGITYNEQF
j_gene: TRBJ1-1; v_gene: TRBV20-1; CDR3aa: SASRQSEAF
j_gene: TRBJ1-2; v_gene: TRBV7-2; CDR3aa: ASSLNGGDYGYT
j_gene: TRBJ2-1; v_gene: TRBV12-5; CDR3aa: ASGLYEAAEQF